The clone carrying this T cell receptor beta chain was detected only once. The antigen remains undetermined. The sample originates from a study of tumor-infiltrating lymphocytes in localized non-small cell lung cancer. Points from the study as a whole: Tumors had more T cell infiltration than uninvolved lung, per TCRbeta sequencing and CD3 counts.

This CDR3 contains 12 residues. Germline lookup yields CDR1 SGDLS and CDR2 YYNGEE. Trimming shortened V by 0 bases and J by 5 bases, and 3 bases separated the two germline ends. Clones were sequenced by immunoSEQ multiplex PCR, and TCRdb holds only the in-frame ones, with some missing. The table records some 15,000 clones, 75% to 85% of them present only once. The sample was lung tumor tissue. The TCR comes from a human donor with non-small cell lung cancer. The chain is built from TRBV9 and TRBJ2-1; D remains ambiguous. The CDR3 DNA reads TGTGCCAGCAGCGTAGAGGACAATGAGCAGTTCTTC. This encodes CASSVEDNEQFF. The full variable domain, its missing parts supplied by reference TRBV9 and TRBJ2-1, is DSGVTQTPKHLITATGQRVTLRCSPRSGDLSVYWYQQSLDQGLQFLIQYYNGEERAKGNILERFSAQQFPDLHSELNLSSLELGDSALYFCASSVEDNEQFFGPGTRLTVL.